Listed below are T cell receptor beta chains from one sample, sequenced in a study of T cells in Graves' hyperthyroidism and ophthalmopathy. TCRdb reprocessed the multiplex PCR reads with MiXCR, giving one entry per CDR3 protein. Of 700,000 or so distinct CDR3 sequences in the sample, approximately 16% were seen once. The sample comprised blood. These receptors all stem from a man aged 18-30 years with Graves' hyperthyroidism. Both conserved end residues are part of each CDR3. A D gene is named only where the DNA matches it firmly. For some rows the clone size is stated as once, few or many, or as a class when expanded; others skip it.

>15|-|TRBV28|TRBJ2-3|many
CASSSAGPSTDTQYF
TGTGCCAGCAGTTCCGCAGGGCCTAGCACAGATACGCAGTATTTT
>16|-|TRBV28|TRBJ2-5|many
CASSSSSILPPETQYF
TGTGCCAGCAGTTCTAGCAGCATCCTCCCGCCGGAGACCCAGTACTTC
>12|-|TRBV19|TRBJ1-2|-
CASRLQGYGYTF
TGTGCCAGTAGGCTTCAGGGCTATGGCTACACCTTC
>15|-|TRBV20-1|TRBJ2-2|many
CSAGGGGSNTGELFF
TGCAGTGCCGGGGGAGGGGGCTCGAACACCGGGGAGCTGTTTTTT
>14|-|TRBV9|TRBJ1-6|-
CASSVDGYNSPLHF
TGTGCCAGCAGCGTAGACGGGTATAATTCACCCCTCCACTTT
>15|-|TRBV6-2/TRBV6-3|TRBJ2-1|-
CASSYEAGYYNEQFF
TGTGCCAGCAGTTACGAAGCGGGCTACTACAATGAGCAGTTCTTC
>15|-|TRBV27|TRBJ1-4|many
CASSPSTGSGEKLFF
TGTGCCAGCAGTCCTTCTACAGGGTCGGGTGAAAAACTGTTTTTT
>15|TRBD1|TRBV30|TRBJ1-5|-
CAWSEGTVGNQPQHF
TGTGCCTGGAGTGAGGGGACAGTAGGCAATCAGCCCCAGCATTTT
>16|TRBD2|TRBV15|TRBJ2-5|-
CATSRDIAGDRETQYF
TGTGCCACCAGCAGAGACATAGCGGGAGATCGGGAGACCCAGTACTTC
>13|TRBD1|TRBV29-1|TRBJ2-2|-
CSVGTGVTGELFF
TGCAGCGTCGGGACAGGGGTCACCGGGGAGCTGTTTTTT
>13|-|TRBV29-1|TRBJ2-3|-
CSVEDLRIGTQYF
TGCAGCGTTGAAGATCTTAGGATTGGTACGCAGTATTTT
>15|-|TRBV10-3|TRBJ1-6|-
CAIRSDSLFNSPLHF
TGTGCCATCAGATCGGACAGCCTCTTTAATTCACCCCTCCACTTT
>14|TRBD2|TRBV9|TRBJ2-5|-
CAPGGANHQETQYF
TGTGCCCCGGGGGGGGCTAATCACCAAGAGACCCAGTACTTC
>17|TRBD2|TRBV27|TRBJ2-2|few
CASSFGLAGPWGGELFF
TGTGCCAGCAGTTTTGGCCTAGCGGGGCCTTGGGGCGGGGAGCTGTTTTTT